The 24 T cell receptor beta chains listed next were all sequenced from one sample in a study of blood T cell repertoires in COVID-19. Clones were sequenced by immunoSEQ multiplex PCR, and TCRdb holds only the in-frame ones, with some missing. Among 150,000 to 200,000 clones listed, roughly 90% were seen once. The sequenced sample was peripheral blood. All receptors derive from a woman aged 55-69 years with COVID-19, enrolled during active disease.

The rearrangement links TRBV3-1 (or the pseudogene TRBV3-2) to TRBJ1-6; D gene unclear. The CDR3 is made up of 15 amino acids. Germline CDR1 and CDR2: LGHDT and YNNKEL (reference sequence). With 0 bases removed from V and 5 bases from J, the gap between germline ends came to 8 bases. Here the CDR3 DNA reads TGTGCCAGCAGCCAAGAGGATGGAGATAATTCACCCCTCCACTTT. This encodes CASSQEDGDNSPLHF.

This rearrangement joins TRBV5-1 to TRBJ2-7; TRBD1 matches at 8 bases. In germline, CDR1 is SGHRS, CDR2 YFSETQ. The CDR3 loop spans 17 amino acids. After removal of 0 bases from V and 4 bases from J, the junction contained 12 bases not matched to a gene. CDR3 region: CASSLVPYRDRLYEQYF. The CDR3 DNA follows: TGCGCCAGCAGCTTGGTACCGTACCGGGACAGGCTTTACGAGCAGTACTTC.

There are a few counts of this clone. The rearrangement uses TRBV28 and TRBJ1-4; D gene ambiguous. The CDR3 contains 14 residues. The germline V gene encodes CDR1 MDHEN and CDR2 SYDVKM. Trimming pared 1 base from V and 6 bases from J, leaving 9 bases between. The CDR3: CASSLFGEDEKLFF. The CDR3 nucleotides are TGTGCCAGCAGTTTATTCGGGGAGGATGAAAAACTGTTTTTT.

DNA for the CDR3: TGCAGCGTTGCAGGCCACACGTCGAACACCGGGGAGCTGTTTTTT. Translated, it gives CSVAGHTSNTGELFF. The rearrangement uses TRBV29-1 and TRBJ2-2; D call uncertain. This CDR3 region has 15 residues. Germline assignment: CDR1 SQVTM and CDR2 ANQGSEA. V lost 4 bases and J 0 bases, leaving 12 bases between the germline ends.

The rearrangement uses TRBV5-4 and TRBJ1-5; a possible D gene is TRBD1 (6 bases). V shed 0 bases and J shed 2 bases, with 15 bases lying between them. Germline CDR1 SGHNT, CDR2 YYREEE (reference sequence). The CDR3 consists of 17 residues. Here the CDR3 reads CASSLGGGATGNQPQHF. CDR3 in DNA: TGTGCCAGCAGCTTGGGTGGGGGGGCGACGGGCAATCAGCCCCAGCATTTT.

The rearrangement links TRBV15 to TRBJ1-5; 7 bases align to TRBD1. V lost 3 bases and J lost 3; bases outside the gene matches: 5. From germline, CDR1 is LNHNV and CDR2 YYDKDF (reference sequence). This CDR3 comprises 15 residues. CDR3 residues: CATSRDRSFNQPQHF. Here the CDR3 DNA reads TGTGCCACCAGCAGGGACAGGAGTTTCAATCAGCCCCAGCATTTT.

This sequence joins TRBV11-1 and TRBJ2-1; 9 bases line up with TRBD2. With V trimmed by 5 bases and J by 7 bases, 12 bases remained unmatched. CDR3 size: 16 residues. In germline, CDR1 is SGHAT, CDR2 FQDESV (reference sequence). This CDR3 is CASSLIVSGRMNEQFF. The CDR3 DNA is TGTGCCAGCAGCCTCATCGTCAGCGGGAGGATGAATGAGCAGTTCTTC. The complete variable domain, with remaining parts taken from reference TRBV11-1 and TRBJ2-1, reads EAEVAQSPRYKITEKSQAVAFWCDPISGHATLYWYRQILGQGPELLVQFQDESVVDDSQLPKDRFSAERLKGVDSTLKIQPAELGDSAMYLCASSLIVSGRMNEQFFGPGTRLTVL.

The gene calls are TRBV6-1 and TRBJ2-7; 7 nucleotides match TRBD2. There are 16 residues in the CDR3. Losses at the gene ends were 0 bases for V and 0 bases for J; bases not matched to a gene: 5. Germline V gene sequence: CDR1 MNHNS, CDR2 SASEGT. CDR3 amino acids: CASSEALGGSSYEQYF. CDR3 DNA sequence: TGTGCCAGCAGTGAAGCGCTGGGCGGGAGCTCCTACGAGCAGTACTTC.

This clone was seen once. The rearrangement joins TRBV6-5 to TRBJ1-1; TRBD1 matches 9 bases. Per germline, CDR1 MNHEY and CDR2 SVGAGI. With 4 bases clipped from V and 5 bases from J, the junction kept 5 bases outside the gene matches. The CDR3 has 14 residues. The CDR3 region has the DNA TGTGCCAGCAGTTTAACGACAGGGGGGACTGAAGCTTTCTTT. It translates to CASSLTTGGTEAFF.

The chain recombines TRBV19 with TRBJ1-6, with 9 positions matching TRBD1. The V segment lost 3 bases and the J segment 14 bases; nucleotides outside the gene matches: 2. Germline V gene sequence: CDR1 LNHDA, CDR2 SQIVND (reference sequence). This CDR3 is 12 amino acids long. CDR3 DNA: TGTGCCAGTAGTATGGGGACAGGGTCCCTCCACTTT. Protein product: CASSMGTGSLHF.

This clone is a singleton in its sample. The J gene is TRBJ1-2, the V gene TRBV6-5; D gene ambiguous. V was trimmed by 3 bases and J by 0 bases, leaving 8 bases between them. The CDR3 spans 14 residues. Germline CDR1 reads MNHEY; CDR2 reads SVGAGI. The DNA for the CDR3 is TGTGCCAGCAGTTATAGAGGTACTAACTATGGCTACACCTTC. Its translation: CASSYRGTNYGYTF.

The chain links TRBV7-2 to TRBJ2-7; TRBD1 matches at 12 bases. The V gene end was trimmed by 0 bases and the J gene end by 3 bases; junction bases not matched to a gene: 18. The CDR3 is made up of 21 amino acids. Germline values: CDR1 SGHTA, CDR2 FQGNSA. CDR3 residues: CASSLASPGQGASLKDYEQYF. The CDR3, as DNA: TGTGCCAGCAGCTTAGCCTCACCGGGACAGGGGGCGAGCTTGAAAGACTACGAGCAGTACTTC.

The CDR3 is CASSPVGVNSNQPQHF. The CDR3 DNA reads as TGTGCCAGCTCACCAGTGGGAGTAAACAGCAATCAGCCCCAGCATTTT. The gene calls are TRBV18 and TRBJ1-5; D call uncertain. Trimming pared 2 bases from V and 1 base from J, leaving 12 bases between. Germline assignment: CDR1 KGHSH and CDR2 LQKENI. CDR3 length: 16 amino acids.

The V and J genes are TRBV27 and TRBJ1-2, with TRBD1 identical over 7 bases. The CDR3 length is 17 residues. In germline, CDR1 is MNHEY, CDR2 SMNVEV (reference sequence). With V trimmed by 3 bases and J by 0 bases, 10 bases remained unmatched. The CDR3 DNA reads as TGTGCCAGCAGTTTCTTGACAGGGACCTTAGCTAACTATGGCTACACCTTC. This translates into CASSFLTGTLANYGYTF.

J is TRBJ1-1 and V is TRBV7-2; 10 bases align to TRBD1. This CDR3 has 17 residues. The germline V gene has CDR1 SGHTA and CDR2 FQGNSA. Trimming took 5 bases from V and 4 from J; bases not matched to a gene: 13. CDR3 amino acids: CASSPNPGTGVSTEAFF. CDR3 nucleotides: TGTGCCAGCAGCCCCAATCCAGGGACAGGGGTTAGCACTGAAGCTTTCTTT.

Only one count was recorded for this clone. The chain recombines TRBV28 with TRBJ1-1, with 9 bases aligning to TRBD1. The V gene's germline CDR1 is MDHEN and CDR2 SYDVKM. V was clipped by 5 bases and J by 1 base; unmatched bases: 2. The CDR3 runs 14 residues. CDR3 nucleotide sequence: TGTGCCAGCAGTCCGGGACAGGGGAACACTGAAGCTTTCTTT. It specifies CASSPGQGNTEAFF.

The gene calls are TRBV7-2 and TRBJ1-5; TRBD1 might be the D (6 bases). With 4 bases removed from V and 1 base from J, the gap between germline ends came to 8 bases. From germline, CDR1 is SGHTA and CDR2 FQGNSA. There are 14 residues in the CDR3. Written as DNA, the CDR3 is TGTGCCAGCAGCTCACAGGGCAGCAATCAGCCCCAGCATTTT. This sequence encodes CASSSQGSNQPQHF.

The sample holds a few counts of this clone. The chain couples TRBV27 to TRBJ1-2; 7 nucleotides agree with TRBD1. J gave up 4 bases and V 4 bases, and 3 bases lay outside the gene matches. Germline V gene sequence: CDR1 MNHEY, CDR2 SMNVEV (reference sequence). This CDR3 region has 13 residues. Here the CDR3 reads CASSSTGFYGYTF. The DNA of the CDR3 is TGTGCCAGCAGTTCGACAGGGTTCTATGGCTACACCTTC.

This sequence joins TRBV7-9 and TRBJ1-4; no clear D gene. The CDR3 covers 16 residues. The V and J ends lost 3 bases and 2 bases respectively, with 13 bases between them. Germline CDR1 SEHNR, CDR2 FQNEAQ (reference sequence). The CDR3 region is CASSFSGVWTNEKLFF. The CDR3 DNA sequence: TGTGCCAGCAGCTTCAGCGGTGTTTGGACTAATGAAAAACTGTTTTTT.

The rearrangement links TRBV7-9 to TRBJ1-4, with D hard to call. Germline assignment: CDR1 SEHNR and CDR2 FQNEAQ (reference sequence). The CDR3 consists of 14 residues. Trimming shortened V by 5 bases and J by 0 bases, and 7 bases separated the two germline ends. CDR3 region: CASSPDATNEKLFF. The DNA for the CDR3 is TGTGCCAGCAGCCCAGATGCAACTAATGAAAAACTGTTTTTT. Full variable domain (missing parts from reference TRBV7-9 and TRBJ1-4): DTGVSQNPRHKITKRGQNVTFRCDPISEHNRLYWYRQTLGQGPEFLTYFQNEAQLEKSRLLSDRFSAERPKGSFSTLEIQRTEQGDSAMYLCASSPDATNEKLFFGSGTQLSVL.

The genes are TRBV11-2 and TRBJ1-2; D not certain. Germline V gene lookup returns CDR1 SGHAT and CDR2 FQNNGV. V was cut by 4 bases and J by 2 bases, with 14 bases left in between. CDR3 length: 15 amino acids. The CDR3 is CASSSSGRHNYGYTF. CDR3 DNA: TGTGCCAGCAGCTCCTCCGGCAGGCACAACTATGGCTACACCTTC.

CDR3 coding DNA: TGTGCTAGTGGTTTTGTGAGCGGGTTGACGGAGCAGTACTTC. This encodes CASGFVSGLTEQYF. The chain uses TRBV12-5 and TRBJ2-7; D is possibly TRBD2 (6 bases). Trimming cost V 3 bases and J 7 bases, with 16 bases left between them. The germline gives CDR1 LGHNT, CDR2 FRNRAP. The length of the CDR3 is 14 residues.

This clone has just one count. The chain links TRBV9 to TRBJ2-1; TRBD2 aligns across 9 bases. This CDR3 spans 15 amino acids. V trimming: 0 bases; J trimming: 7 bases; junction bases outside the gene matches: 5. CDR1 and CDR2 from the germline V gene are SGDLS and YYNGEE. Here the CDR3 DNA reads TGTGCCAGCAGCGTAGTGGCGGGAGGGCCTAATGAGCAGTTCTTC. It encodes CASSVVAGGPNEQFF.

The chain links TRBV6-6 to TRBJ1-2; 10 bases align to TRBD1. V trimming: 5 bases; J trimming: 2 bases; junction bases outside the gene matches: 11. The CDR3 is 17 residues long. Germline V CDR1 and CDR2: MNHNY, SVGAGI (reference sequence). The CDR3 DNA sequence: TGTGCCAGCAGTCGAGAGGGGTTGGACAGGGGGAACTATGGCTACACCTTC. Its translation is CASSREGLDRGNYGYTF.